This TCR beta chain was profiled in a study of shared clonotypes between healthy human individuals. Points from the study as a whole: Investigators expected sequencing depth to affect clonotype sharing among donors.

Germline CDR1 SGHNT, CDR2 YYREEE (reference sequence). Germline trimming cut 0 bases from V and 14 bases from J; bases unmatched to any gene: 10. The CDR3 runs 15 residues. The study enrolled healthy HIV-negative adults without recent acute infections or vaccinations as donors. A deep-level run was used for the assay. Data came from immunoSEQ multiplex PCR; TCRdb stores just in-frame clones and leaves some out. The data show 1.5 million to 1.9 million clones, with approximately 98% seen just once and around 0.47% held by the top ten. Of note for this clone: Its specificity is not known.

The chain joins TRBV5-4 to TRBJ2-1; 11 bases align to TRBD2. The source is a man aged 30-40 years in good health. Sequencing input: naive CD4+ T cells sorted from blood. Subset denoted: CD45RA+ positively selected. CDR3 residues: CASSLAGTSGRFEFF. The CDR3, as DNA: TGTGCCAGCAGCTTGGCCGGAACTAGCGGGAGATTTGAGTTCTTC.